These 14 T cell receptor beta chains were all obtained from the same sample, sequenced in a study of PD-1 blockade in classical Hodgkin lymphoma (dated by TCRdb to about 2020). The library was generated by the immunoSEQ multiplex PCR assay. TCRdb provides this immuneACCESS table in a form limited to in-frame rearrangements. Some clones are lacking; in checked studies, under half of them reflect an unresolved V gene, and why the rest are absent is not known. In this sample the table shows roughly 61,000 clones, around 91% of which occur a single time. Jointly, the top ten make up approximately 16% of the sample. The time point label, as the study defines it: cycle 1 day 1 (C1D1), immediately before nivolumab initiation. All trial patients had relapsed after autologous stem cell transplantation, with cohorts A, B and C differing in prior brentuximab vedotin exposure. This specimen was peripheral blood mononuclear cells (PBMCs), taken at baseline. The receptors come from a human donor with classical Hodgkin lymphoma.

The J gene is TRBJ2-2, the V gene TRBV7-8; 8 bases map to TRBD1. Germline V lookup: CDR1 SGHVS, CDR2 FQNEAQ. Losses at the gene ends were 5 bases for V and 1 base for J; bases not matched to a gene: 12. CDR3 length equals 18 residues. CDR3 bases: TGTGCCAGCAGCCAATCCGTAGGGACAGGCGTGAACACCGGGGAGCTGTTTTTT. It encodes CASSQSVGTGVNTGELFF.

The J gene is TRBJ2-1, the V gene TRBV7-2; D tentatively reads TRBD1 or TRBD2 (5 bases each). This CDR3 comprises 16 residues. Germline V gene data show CDR1 as SGHTA and CDR2 as FQGNSA. The ends were cut back, 2 bases at V and 3 bases at J, with 14 bases in the middle. CDR3 protein: CASSLTIRGGYNEQFF. CDR3 nucleotide sequence: TGTGCCAGCAGCTTAACTATTCGGGGCGGCTACAATGAGCAGTTCTTC.

The genes are TRBV4-1 and TRBJ1-4, with a possible D match to TRBD1 (6 bases). The CDR3 is 16 amino acids. Germline V gene sequence: CDR1 MGHRA, CDR2 YSYEKL. V was pared by 1 base and J by 8 bases, with 17 bases between. For the CDR3, the DNA is TGCGCCAGCAGCCAAGGAGGGGGGTTGGGAGGCGAAAAACTGTTTTTT. Protein sequence: CASSQGGGLGGEKLFF.

The genes are TRBV7-9 and TRBJ1-1; D is uncertain. From germline, CDR1 is SEHNR and CDR2 FQNEAQ (reference sequence). V lost 3 bases to trimming and J lost 2 bases, with 10 bases between them. The CDR3 runs 14 residues. CDR3 sequence: CASSFDPANTEAFF. CDR3 nucleotide sequence: TGTGCCAGCAGCTTCGACCCCGCAAACACTGAAGCTTTCTTT. The entire variable domain, with the rest obtained from reference TRBV7-9 and TRBJ1-1, is as follows: DTGVSQNPRHKITKRGQNVTFRCDPISEHNRLYWYRQTLGQGPEFLTYFQNEAQLEKSRLLSDRFSAERPKGSFSTLEIQRTEQGDSAMYLCASSFDPANTEAFFGQGTRLTVV.

The chain is built from TRBV2 and TRBJ1-4; D possibly corresponds to TRBD1 (5 bases). The V gene's germline CDR1 is SNHLY and CDR2 FYNNEI. Trimming stripped 8 bases from V and 8 bases from J, with 12 bases between. This CDR3 is 12 amino acids long. CDR3 bases: TGTGCCAGCTCATCAGGGCGGGAAAAACTGTTTTTT. It yields the protein CASSSGREKLFF.

J is TRBJ2-7 and V is TRBV28, with D possibly called TRBD1 or TRBD2 (5 bases each). The V gene lost 4 bases and the J gene lost 3 bases, with 10 bases spanning the gap. The CDR3 spans 13 residues. In germline, CDR1 is MDHEN, CDR2 SYDVKM. The CDR3 sequence: CASSSGTIYEQYF. DNA for the CDR3: TGTGCCAGCAGTTCGGGGACCATCTACGAGCAGTACTTC. The whole variable domain, remainder taken from reference TRBV28 and TRBJ2-7, is DVKVTQSSRYLVKRTGEKVFLECVQDMDHENMFWYRQDPGLGLRLIYFSYDVKMKEKGDIPEGYSVSREKKERFSLILESASTNQTSMYLCASSSGTIYEQYFGPGTRLTVT.

The chain links TRBV27 to TRBJ2-7; D possibly corresponds to TRBD1 (5 bases). The CDR3 is 16 amino acids. V was cut by 0 bases and J by 3 bases, with 15 bases left in between. Germline loops: CDR1 MNHEY, CDR2 SMNVEV (reference sequence). CDR3 region: CASSLSPVRDFYEQYF. The DNA for the CDR3 is TGTGCCAGCAGTTTATCGCCGGTCAGGGATTTCTACGAGCAGTACTTC.

This clone occurred once. The chain recombines TRBV28 with TRBJ1-5; D may be TRBD1 (6 bases). CDR1 and CDR2 from the germline V gene are MDHEN and SYDVKM. V lost 7 bases and J 6 bases, leaving 16 bases between the germline ends. The CDR3 length is 14 residues. DNA for the CDR3: TGTGCCAGCACCTTGGGGGGGCAAGGTCAGCCCCAGCATTTT. Protein sequence: CASTLGGQGQPQHF.

As concerns this clone: Other DNA sequences of this sample code for an identical CDR3. The gene calls are TRBV6-5 and TRBJ2-4; D gene ambiguous. V was shortened by 3 bases and J by 1 base, with 4 bases between the two germline ends. This CDR3 has 13 amino acids. The V gene's germline CDR1 is MNHEY and CDR2 SVGAGI. This chain's CDR3 is CASSYSAKNIQYF. CDR3 nucleotide sequence: TGTGCCAGCAGTTATAGCGCCAAAAACATTCAGTACTTC.

V and J are TRBV6-5 and TRBJ2-5, with 10 bases identical to TRBD1. J lost 4 bases, V lost 3 bases, and 2 bases had no gene match. Germline V CDR1 and CDR2: MNHEY, SVGAGI. The CDR3 spans 14 residues. CDR3 bases: TGTGCCAGCAGTTATGGGACAGGGGCAGAGACCCAGTACTTC. Translating it yields CASSYGTGAETQYF.

This clone was recorded only once. The V gene is TRBV6-5, the J gene TRBJ1-2, with D unresolved. Germline CDR1 is MNHEY and CDR2 is SVGAGI. The CDR3 spans 13 residues. V dropped 4 bases and J dropped 4 bases, with 10 bases sitting between them. Here the CDR3 reads CASSSRLLYGYTF. CDR3 DNA: TGTGCCAGCAGTTCCCGCTTGCTCTATGGCTACACCTTC.

The chain employs TRBV16 and TRBJ1-6; 7 bases map to TRBD1. Trimming removed 6 bases from V and 13 bases from J; junction bases left unmatched: 12. CDR1 is KGHSY and CDR2 is FQNENV in the germline V gene. CDR3 length: 14 residues. The CDR3: CASSELTGTEPLHF. The CDR3 bases are TGTGCCAGCAGTGAATTGACAGGGACGGAGCCCCTCCACTTT.

This chain uses TRBV6-1 with TRBJ2-5; D uncertain. CDR3 length: 12 amino acids. Trimming shortened V by 0 bases and J by 5 bases, and 4 bases separated the two germline ends. Looked up from germline, CDR1 is MNHNS and CDR2 is SASEGT. CDR3: CASSEAWETQYF. CDR3 nucleotides: TGTGCCAGCAGTGAAGCGTGGGAGACCCAGTACTTC.

CDR3 region: CASSLIVNLYNEQFF. In nucleotides, the CDR3 is TGTGCCAGCAGCTTAATAGTGAACCTTTACAATGAGCAGTTCTTC. The chain couples TRBV7-9 to TRBJ2-1; D gene unclear. V lost 2 bases, J lost 4 bases, and 12 bases lay in between. The CDR3 spans 15 residues. Germline V lookup: CDR1 SEHNR, CDR2 FQNEAQ (reference sequence).